The following is a TCR beta chain sequence with its context. Only a few counts were recorded for this clonotype. The target of this receptor is not known. There are no base qualities to consult, and no much larger clone falls within one base. This entry is derived from a study of T cells in Graves' hyperthyroidism and ophthalmopathy (dated by TCRdb to the late 2010s). Turning to the overall study: TCR V-J signatures able to tell the groups apart were searched for in a discovery cohort of approximately 95 patients, of whom approximately 40 had Graves' ophthalmopathy and around 57 had stable Graves' hyperthyroidism. Thyroid tissue and blood T-cell repertoires from roughly six Graves' hyperthyroidism patients were also compared in the study. The paper reports TCR Vbeta CDR3 sequencing of about 140 peripheral blood samples: around 45 ophthalmopathy, fewer than 80 hyperthyroidism and 17 progressor patients. After sampling, hyperthyroidism patients received methimazole starting at 30 mg daily, and ophthalmopathy patients received high-dose intravenous methylprednisolone. Whether ophthalmopathy could be predicted prospectively was tested in an independent validation cohort made up of about 20 hyperthyroidism patients plus 17 patients who later progressed to ophthalmopathy. For training and testing, the 80 to 100 patients in the discovery cohort were randomly divided in a 7:3 ratio.

The study excluded patients with uncontrolled infections, other autoimmune diseases, pregnancy or lactation. Diagnoses were established on the basis of clinical symptoms, serum thyroxine and TRAb, thyroid ultrasound, and orbital computed tomography. Total RNA was extracted using Trizol reagent, and RNA quality was assessed on an Agilent 2100 Bioanalyzer. Findings and caveats that apply to the study as a whole: In validation, progression to ophthalmopathy was predicted by the model with more than 65% sensitivity and under 85% specificity, a median of about 6 months before onset. No statistical method was used to set the sample size in advance, and investigators knew the group allocation. In cross-validation, a model built on a 13 V-J signature told ophthalmopathy apart from stable hyperthyroidism with roughly 87% sensitivity and 81% to 82% specificity, and in testing the same model reached 80%/75%. Most expanded thyroid clonotypes (frequency above 0.001) were also found in blood, which suggests that blood repertoires may mirror thyroid immune responses.

Trimming accounts for 2 bases at V and 4 bases at J, while the number of junction bases matched to no gene is 4. The cysteine opens and the phenylalanine closes a CDR3 of 15 amino acids. Only the CDR3 part of the read is kept: 45 bases, read in frame from the first base. The TCR beta CDR3 regions were amplified from RNA transcripts. The TCR CDR3 was subjected to a first round of RT-PCR using the HTBI primer set and the Qiagen OneStep RT-PCR kit. A second multiplex PCR round built the libraries, followed by size selection and purification. The libraries were sequenced on an Illumina HiSeq2000 using paired-end 100 bp reads. Under the source paper's analysis protocol: SOAPnuke was used to process the raw data, with reads discarded if the reads contained adapters or uncalled bases, had a mean Phred below 15, or lacked an exact constant-primer or identifier match. High-quality paired reads were merged using COPE v1.2.5, and each unique nucleotide sequence was defined as a clonotype. MiTCR v1.1 was used to align the clonotypes against IMGT TRBV, TRBD and TRBJ reference segments. The analysis was restricted to V-J combinations with a frequency above 0.0001, which together covered approximately 99% of the repertoires. A TCS score was defined as the ratio between F50 (clonal expansion) and ExV (chaos), using BLOSUM62-based TCRdist between CDR3 peptides within each V-J. Welch's t-statistics and random forest reduced 500 to 550 V-J features to 10 to 15, which were used in a naive Bayes classifier (R e1071). The similarity between thyroid and blood repertoires was quantified using the Morisita-Horn index. TCRdb ran its own pipeline on the public reads, namely fastp trimming at Q25 and MiXCR clone calling, and kept in-frame beta chains. Every distinct CDR3 protein forms one entry, paired with its most common genes and DNA. Here the V and J calls rest on TCRdb's processing, not on the authors' analysis. This sample lists approximately 640,000 distinct CDR3 sequences; 40% to 55% were detected once. Jointly, the top ten make up roughly 6.5% of the sample.

The chain was built from TRBV12-3 or TRBV12-4 and TRBJ1-5; TRBD1 aligns with 8 central bases. The material sequenced was peripheral blood or thyroid tissue (not recorded which). The TCR was taken from an adult man with Graves' disease, either hyperthyroidism or ophthalmopathy (not recorded which). The DNA sequence reads TGTGCCAGCAGTTTACAACAGGGGGTGAATCAGCCCCAGCATTTT. Translated, it reads CASSLQQGVNQPQHF.